The rows below give T cell receptor beta chains drawn from one sample of a study of blood T cell repertoires in COVID-19. Repertoires were generated with immunoSEQ multiplex PCR, while TCRdb's copy carries only in-frame clones and drops some. The table records over 100,000 clones, about nine tenths of them present only once. The specimen sequenced was peripheral blood. The origin of the receptors is a human donor in a cohort sampled during active COVID-19. Each CDR3 is given with its conserved first and last residue. The D gene is left open where the match is weak.

J gene | V gene | D gene | CDR3 protein
TRBJ1-5 | TRBV4-1 | . | CASSQDWGGGQPQHF
TRBJ2-5 | TRBV5-6 | . | CASSLGGPGQSQETQYF
TRBJ1-1 | TRBV12-3/TRBV12-4 | . | CASSQTDTWAFF
TRBJ2-1 | TRBV11-3 | TRBD2 | CASRTNLLAVGSNEQFF
TRBJ1-3 | TRBV27 | TRBD1 | CASSLGQGSGNTIYF
TRBJ1-1 | TRBV5-4 | . | CASSLAVGALNTEAFF
TRBJ2-7 | TRBV5-1 | TRBD1 | CASSLASYRGADEQYF
TRBJ1-2 | TRBV19 | . | CASSIGASSDYGYTF
TRBJ2-3 | TRBV2 | . | CASRQGQDTDTQYF
TRBJ2-3 | TRBV2 | . | CASSDDSIPSTDTQYF
TRBJ2-5 | TRBV15 | TRBD2 | CATSRDSGTSGGWKTQYF
TRBJ2-6 | TRBV13 | . | CASNLRNSGANVLTF
TRBJ1-1 | TRBV6-5 | TRBD1 | CASDGPDRGGVF
TRBJ2-2 | TRBV23-1 | . | CASSQPTDSSCTGELFF
TRBJ1-5 | TRBV9 | TRBD1 | CASSATSPTGVSNQPQHF
TRBJ1-2 | TRBV28 | . | CASSGRGIRYRYGYTF
TRBJ2-1 | TRBV6-4 | TRBD2 | CASSLGTSLYNEQFF
TRBJ1-6 | TRBV18 | . | CASSRGTTGLSDIQGPLHF
TRBJ1-2 | TRBV4-1 | TRBD1 | CASSQKTGERNYGYTF
TRBJ1-2 | TRBV10-2 | . | CASMADAYGYTF
TRBJ1-6 | TRBV27 | . | CASSLSMGALNSPLHF
TRBJ2-5 | TRBV5-1 | . | CASGSPGQETQYF
TRBJ2-7 | TRBV27 | . | CASSGDRYAQYF
TRBJ2-2 | TRBV19 | . | CASSVNRAGELFF
TRBJ2-2 | TRBV5-1 | TRBD1 | CASTPQDRAWTGELFF
TRBJ2-3 | TRBV7-2 | TRBD2 | CASSLAPGLAGRTLSSTDTQYF
TRBJ1-1 | TRBV7-2 | . | CASTDGAPGNTEAFF
TRBJ2-1 | TRBV11-3 | TRBD2 | CASSLVGLADNEQFF
TRBJ2-1 | TRBV11-3 | TRBD2 | CASSPGGLAVYNEQFF
TRBJ2-2 | TRBV7-3 | . | CASSPIAETGELFF
TRBJ1-2 | TRBV24-1 | . | CATSDDNPSGFYGYTF
TRBJ2-2 | TRBV7-3 | TRBD2 | CASSPNGGKNTGELFF
TRBJ2-7 | TRBV11-2 | . | CASSLDRGNEQYF
TRBJ2-1 | TRBV5-1 | TRBD1 | CASSSLQGNEQFF
TRBJ1-2 | TRBV19 | . | CASSMPGVGGYTF
TRBJ1-1 | TRBV3-1/TRBV3-2 | . | CASSQGLGDMNTEAFF
TRBJ1-1 | TRBV29-1 | . | CSVPRTVMNTEAFF
TRBJ2-7 | TRBV9 | . | CASSPTGTRYEQYF
TRBJ1-2 | TRBV19 | . | CASNTGTDYGYTF
TRBJ1-1 | TRBV29-1 | . | CSVVRGVAFF
TRBJ2-3 | TRBV7-9 | . | CASSTALDYRLSTDTQYF
TRBJ2-3 | TRBV24-1 | . | CATSDIEGGLTDTQYF
TRBJ1-1 | TRBV12-3/TRBV12-4 | . | CASSSSGRPEAFF
TRBJ2-3 | TRBV4-1 | TRBD2 | CASSESGTSGADTQYF
TRBJ2-3 | TRBV2 | TRBD2 | CASTLTSGGLGNTQYF